This T cell receptor (beta chain) is from a study of blood T cell repertoires in COVID-19. Study in general: T cells, B-cell-depleted T cells, or PBMCs supplied cDNA or gDNA.

This CDR3 contains 17 residues. Germline CDR1 is MNHEY and CDR2 is SMNVEV (reference sequence). Trimming pared 3 bases from V and 8 bases from J, leaving 20 bases between. Sequencing was performed with immunoSEQ multiplex PCR; in TCRdb, only in-frame clones are kept and a portion is missing. The data contain some 100,000 clones, 70% to 90% of them singletons. The gene calls are TRBV27 and TRBJ1-6; weak D call: TRBD1 (6 bases). The material sequenced was PBMCs or T cells enriched from blood (not recorded which). This TCR was recovered from a woman aged 45-65 years who had recovered from COVID-19. CDR3 nucleotide sequence: TGTGCCAGCAGTTTTTGGCAGGGGTCTCTGAAGGATTCACCCCTCCACTTT. Translation gives CASSFWQGSLKDSPLHF.